This passage covers 25 T cell receptor beta chains from one sample sequenced in a study of shared clonotypes between healthy human individuals. Using immunoSEQ multiplex PCR, the repertoire was profiled, and TCRdb retains in-frame clones only, with some absent. The sample consists of about 190,000 clones, 60% to 75% of them appearing once. The material sequenced was memory CD4+ T cells sorted from blood. Subset described: CD45RA-negative fraction. These receptors were collected from a man aged 25 to 45 in good health.

The table lists this clone with a few counts. This CDR3 reads CASSLRRGQGIWSTQYF. The CDR3 DNA follows: TGTGCCAGCAGCTTGCGACGAGGACAGGGGATTTGGAGTACGCAGTATTTT. The rearrangement uses TRBV5-4 and TRBJ2-3; TRBD1 matches 9 bases. The CDR3 spans 17 residues. V lost 1 base to trimming and J lost 8 bases; unmatched junction nucleotides: 14. CDR1 is SGHNT, CDR2 YYREEE, per germline (reference sequence).

This chain uses TRBV5-1 with TRBJ2-7, with 9 bases that match TRBD2. Trimming took 1 base from V and 2 from J; bases not matched to a gene: 7. The CDR3 has 16 residues. Germline CDR1 SGHRS, CDR2 YFSETQ. The CDR3 sequence: CASSLSVSGRAYEQYF. CDR3 sequence (DNA): TGCGCCAGCAGCTTGTCGGTTAGCGGGAGAGCCTACGAGCAGTACTTC. The full variable domain, rest sourced from reference TRBV5-1 and TRBJ2-7, is KAGVTQTPRYLIKTRGQQVTLSCSPISGHRSVSWYQQTPGQGLQFLFEYFSETQRNKGNFPGRFSGRQFSNSRSEMNVSTLELGDSALYLCASSLSVSGRAYEQYFGPGTRLTVT.

The CDR3 reads CASTVGTGDTDTQYF. The CDR3 DNA follows: TGTGCCAGCACGGTGGGGACAGGGGACACAGATACGCAGTATTTT. The chain couples TRBV2 to TRBJ2-3; TRBD1 matches at 10 bases. The CDR3 contains 15 residues. The germline CDR1 and CDR2 sequences are SNHLY and FYNNEI. V dropped 7 bases and J dropped 2; count of bases not matched to a gene: 6.

This clone has a count of ten or more. The chain uses TRBV5-6 and TRBJ2-7; no definite D call. There are 13 residues in the CDR3. V lost 7 bases, J lost 3 bases, and 14 bases lay in between. The germline V gene has CDR1 SGHDT and CDR2 YYEEEE. For the CDR3, the DNA is TGTGCCAGCCGAGGACGGATTAGCTACGAGCAGTACTTC. Its translation is CASRGRISYEQYF.

This clone has just a few counts. This chain links TRBV30 with TRBJ2-3; 12 nucleotides match TRBD2. Germline assignment: CDR1 GTSNPN and CDR2 SVGIG (reference sequence). Germline trimming cut 4 bases from V and 5 bases from J; bases unmatched to any gene: 4. The CDR3 contains 14 residues. In DNA, the CDR3 is TGTGCCTGGACTAGCGGGGGGGGGCTAGATACGCAGTATTTT. This gives the protein CAWTSGGGLDTQYF.

This clone was detected once. In DNA, the CDR3 is TGCGCCAGCAGTGCGTGGGATTATAACGAGCAGTACTTC. This translates into CASSAWDYNEQYF. This chain links TRBV10-2 with TRBJ2-7, with D uncertain. Trimming stripped 4 bases from V and 5 bases from J, with 12 bases between. The germline CDR1 and CDR2 sequences are WSHSY and SAAADI. CDR3 length equals 13 residues.

The chain couples TRBV6-6 to TRBJ2-7, with a weak D call TRBD1 (5 bases). Trimming shortened V by 5 bases and J by 6 bases, and 20 bases separated the two germline ends. Germline CDR1 is MNHNY and CDR2 is SVGAGI (reference sequence). The CDR3 has 15 amino acids. This CDR3 is CASSAIRGIQGEQYF. The CDR3 DNA sequence: TGTGCCAGCAGTGCGATAAGGGGAATCCAGGGCGAGCAGTACTTC.

The rearrangement links TRBV19 to TRBJ2-2; unclear D gene. V lost 0 bases and J 0 bases, leaving 5 bases between the germline ends. The germline CDR1 and CDR2 sequences are LNHDA and SQIVND (reference sequence). The CDR3 is 15 amino acids. The CDR3, as DNA: TGTGCCAGTAGTATAGATGCGACGAACACCGGGGAGCTGTTTTTT. Translated, it gives CASSIDATNTGELFF.

The chain joins TRBV6-6 to TRBJ2-1; TRBD1 is a possible D gene (7 bases). V lost 6 bases to trimming and J lost 4 bases, with 13 bases between them. The CDR3 has 14 amino acids. Germline values: CDR1 MNHNY, CDR2 SVGAGI (reference sequence). CDR3 region: CASRRDSGYNEQFF. The CDR3 region has the DNA TGTGCCAGCAGGCGGGACAGTGGGTACAATGAGCAGTTCTTC.

This clone has a handful of counts. The chain has TRBV10-1 and TRBJ2-1; 11 bases fit TRBD2. This CDR3 has 14 amino acids. CDR1 WNHNN and CDR2 SYGVQD come from the germline V gene (reference sequence). The junction had 2 bases not matched to a gene; V was cut back by 3 bases and J by 7 bases. Here the CDR3 reads CASSELAGGNEQFF. CDR3 bases: TGCGCCAGCAGTGAATTAGCGGGGGGGAATGAGCAGTTCTTC.

The rearrangement links TRBV4-2 to TRBJ2-5; D might be TRBD2 (5 bases). This CDR3 has 13 amino acids. V was clipped by 1 base and J by 5 bases, with 8 bases between them. The germline gives CDR1 LGHNA, CDR2 YNFKEQ. The CDR3 protein is CASSQVGKETQYF. The DNA of the CDR3 is TGTGCCAGCAGCCAAGTCGGGAAGGAGACCCAGTACTTC.

J is TRBJ2-1 and V is TRBV10-3, with 7 positions matching TRBD2. Looked up from germline, CDR1 is ENHRY and CDR2 is SYGVKD. The CDR3 consists of 19 residues. The trim removed 4 bases at V and 0 bases at J, leaving 15 bases unmatched. CDR3 sequence: CAISVRAGVLARSYNEQFF. In DNA, the CDR3 is TGTGCCATCAGTGTCCGAGCGGGTGTACTAGCGCGCTCCTACAATGAGCAGTTCTTC.

The chain couples TRBV7-9 to TRBJ1-4; tentative D call: TRBD1 (6 bases). Trimming stripped 8 bases from V and 6 bases from J, with 22 bases between. CDR1 is SEHNR, CDR2 FQNEAQ, per germline (reference sequence). The CDR3 consists of 16 residues. As DNA, the CDR3 is TGTGCCAGCTCCTCCCCGCGCGGGGGCGCTTATGAAAAACTGTTTTTT. This gives the protein CASSSPRGGAYEKLFF.

CDR3 loop: CSGKLAGVDTGELFF. The CDR3 region has the DNA TGCAGCGGCAAACTAGCGGGAGTAGACACCGGGGAGCTGTTTTTT. The V and J genes are TRBV29-1 and TRBJ2-2; 11 nucleotides align to TRBD2. V was clipped by 7 bases and J by 3 bases; unmatched bases: 7. The CDR3 runs to 15 residues. Germline V CDR1 and CDR2: SQVTM, ANQGSEA.

This clone has just a few counts. The chain couples TRBV30 to TRBJ1-2, with D unclear. V was trimmed by 3 bases and J by 0 bases, leaving 5 bases between them. Germline-derived CDR1 and CDR2 are GTSNPN and SVGIG (reference sequence). This CDR3 has 12 residues. In DNA form, the CDR3 reads TGTGCCTGGAGGGAGTCTAACTATGGCTACACCTTC. Amino acids: CAWRESNYGYTF.

This clone was counted only a few times. The genes are TRBV6-5 and TRBJ2-3; 8 bases fit TRBD2. CDR3 length: 13 residues. Germline values: CDR1 MNHEY, CDR2 SVGAGI. The chain's CDR3 is CAISGGGTDTQYF. CDR3 nucleotides: TGTGCGATCAGCGGGGGTGGCACAGATACGCAGTATTTT.

The chain joins TRBV5-8 to TRBJ2-1, with TRBD1 identical over 9 bases. V lost 4 bases and J lost 6; bases outside the gene matches: 8. This CDR3 has 15 amino acids. Germline lookup yields CDR1 SGHTS and CDR2 YDEGEE. The CDR3 is CASSPTGGLPNEQFF. CDR3 in DNA: TGTGCCAGCAGCCCGACAGGGGGACTACCCAATGAGCAGTTCTTC.

V and J are TRBV27 and TRBJ2-3; 10 bases map to TRBD1. Losses at the gene ends were 2 bases for V and 2 bases for J; bases not matched to a gene: 10. The germline V gene encodes CDR1 MNHEY and CDR2 SMNVEV (reference sequence). There are 18 residues in the CDR3. The CDR3 here is CASSLKGPGQGHTDTQYF. As DNA, the CDR3 is TGTGCCAGCAGTTTAAAGGGGCCGGGACAGGGGCACACAGATACGCAGTATTTT.

This clone came up a few times. This chain links TRBV7-3 with TRBJ2-2; 9 bases are shared with TRBD1. This CDR3 region has 16 residues. Germline V gene data show CDR1 as SGHTA and CDR2 as FQGTGA. J was trimmed by 9 bases and V by 5 bases; bases with no gene match: 13. CDR3 sequence reads: CASSITGTGRFRELFF. CDR3 bases: TGTGCCAGCAGCATCACCGGGACAGGGAGGTTTAGGGAGCTGTTTTTT.

The J gene is TRBJ2-2, the V gene TRBV5-8; weak D call: TRBD1 (5 bases). CDR1 and CDR2 from the germline V gene are SGHTS and YDEGEE. This CDR3 contains 15 residues. V was shortened by 2 bases and J by 3 bases, with 11 bases between the two germline ends. CDR3 bases: TGTGCCAGCAGCTTAAGGGGATTTCACACCGGGGAGCTGTTTTTT. Translation: CASSLRGFHTGELFF.

This rearrangement joins TRBV5-4 to TRBJ1-2; 9 bases are shared with TRBD1. The CDR3 consists of 14 residues. Looked up from germline, CDR1 is SGHNT and CDR2 is YYREEE (reference sequence). The V gene end was trimmed by 4 bases and the J gene end by 8 bases; junction bases not matched to a gene: 9. The CDR3 reads CASSTVGQGHGYTF. In DNA, the CDR3 is TGTGCCAGCAGCACCGTGGGACAGGGTCACGGCTACACCTTC.

This clone was counted a single time. CDR3 sequence: CASSIDSNYGYTF. The CDR3 DNA is TGTGCCAGCAGCATCGACAGCAACTATGGCTACACCTTC. This chain links TRBV11-2 with TRBJ1-2; D possibly corresponds to TRBD1 (5 bases). This CDR3 comprises 13 residues. Per germline, CDR1 SGHAT and CDR2 FQNNGV. V dropped 5 bases and J dropped 2 bases, with 9 bases sitting between them.

About this clone itself: The same CDR3 also results from other DNA sequences found in this sample. V and J are TRBV29-1 and TRBJ2-5; D might be TRBD1 (5 bases). Germline values: CDR1 SQVTM, CDR2 ANQGSEA. The V and J ends lost 6 bases and 2 bases respectively, with 10 bases between them. This CDR3 has 12 amino acids. CDR3 in DNA: TGCAGCGTGGCAGACAGTCAAGAGACCCAGTACTTC. This encodes CSVADSQETQYF.

This clone occurred a few times. This rearrangement joins TRBV6-6 to TRBJ1-4; 8 nucleotides match TRBD1. The ends lost 8 bases at V and 7 bases at J; junction bases unmatched: 12. Per germline, CDR1 MNHNY and CDR2 SVGAGI (reference sequence). The CDR3 is 15 residues long. The chain's CDR3 is CASAPDRAFTEKLFF. The CDR3 coding sequence is TGTGCCAGCGCCCCGGACAGGGCGTTCACTGAAAAACTGTTTTTT.

As to this clone: This specimen includes other DNA sequences encoding the same CDR3. The chain employs TRBV5-1 and TRBJ2-5; no firm D call. The CDR3 extends over 14 amino acids. The germline V gene has CDR1 SGHRS and CDR2 YFSETQ. Between the trimmed V and J ends, which lost 0 bases and 2 bases, there was a span of 8 bases. The CDR3 region is CASSLGSGQETQYF. The CDR3 region has the DNA TGCGCCAGCAGCTTGGGGTCCGGACAAGAGACCCAGTACTTC.